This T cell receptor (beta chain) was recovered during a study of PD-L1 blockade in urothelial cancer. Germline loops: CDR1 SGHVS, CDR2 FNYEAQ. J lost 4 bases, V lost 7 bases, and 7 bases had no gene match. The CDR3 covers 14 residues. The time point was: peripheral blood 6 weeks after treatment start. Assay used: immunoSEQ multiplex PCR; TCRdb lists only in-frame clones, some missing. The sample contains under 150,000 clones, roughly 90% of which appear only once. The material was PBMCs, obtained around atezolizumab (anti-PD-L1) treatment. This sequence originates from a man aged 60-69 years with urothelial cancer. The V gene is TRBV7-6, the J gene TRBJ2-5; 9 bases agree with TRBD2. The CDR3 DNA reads TGTGCCAGCACCTTTAGCGGGGGTCCAGAGACCCAGTACTTC. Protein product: CASTFSGGPETQYF.